These 26 T cell receptor beta chains came from one sample sequenced in a study of T cell responses to AZD1222 COVID-19 vaccine. Assay: immunoSEQ multiplex PCR; the TCRdb copy retains only in-frame clones and omits some. The data hold around 130,000 clones, with roughly nine tenths observed a single time. Specimen: peripheral blood, collected 28 days after the second AZD1222 dose. All receptors come from an adult who received the AZD1222 COVID-19 vaccine.

This rearrangement joins TRBV2 to TRBJ1-2, with D tentatively TRBD1 (6 bases). The CDR3 spans 13 residues. Trimming removed 8 bases at V and 0 bases at J, with 10 bases between. CDR1 and CDR2 from the germline V gene are SNHLY and FYNNEI. This CDR3 reads CASSSGANYGYTF. CDR3 bases: TGTGCCAGCTCTTCAGGGGCTAACTATGGCTACACCTTC.

The chain combines TRBV6-5 with TRBJ1-1; 9 nucleotides align to TRBD1. The CDR3 totals 14 residues. Germline V lookup: CDR1 MNHEY, CDR2 SVGAGI. With 10 bases clipped from V and 4 bases from J, the junction kept 10 bases outside the gene matches. CDR3 in DNA: TGTGCCACTACAGGGGGCCAGGGCGGCACTGAAGCTTTCTTT. Protein product: CATTGGQGGTEAFF.

The genes are TRBV27 and TRBJ1-4; D is possibly TRBD1 (6 bases). The CDR3 is 12 amino acids. The ends were cut back, 5 bases at V and 8 bases at J, with 9 bases in the middle. Germline CDR1 MNHEY, CDR2 SMNVEV (reference sequence). CDR3 DNA: TGTGCCAGCAGTAACGGGGGCGAAAAACTGTTTTTT. Residues: CASSNGGEKLFF.

Concerning this clone itself: An end of the junction does not agree with germline; a read error may underlie this. The rearrangement links TRBV29-1 to TRBJ2-1, with TRBD2 matching over 9 bases. The length of the CDR3 is 14 residues. Germline-derived CDR1 and CDR2 are SQVTM and ANQGSEA. CDR3 loop: CSSSGADSNNEQFF. The DNA of the CDR3 is TGCAGCTCTAGCGGGGCAGACTCCAACAATGAGCAGTTCTTC.

V and J are TRBV5-4 and TRBJ1-4; maybe TRBD1 (6 bases). Germline assignment: CDR1 SGHNT and CDR2 YYREEE (reference sequence). The length of the CDR3 is 15 residues. Trimming removed 0 bases from V and 8 bases from J, with 14 bases in between. The CDR3 nucleotides are TGTGCCAGCAGCTTGGAGGGGGGGCGCGAAGAAAAACTGTTTTTT. Translated: CASSLEGGREEKLFF.

This clone was counted a few times. The V gene is TRBV20-1, the J gene TRBJ1-1; no clear D gene. Deletions cut 6 bases from V and 4 bases from J, with 9 bases between. The CDR3 contains 11 residues. Germline CDR1 is DFQATT and CDR2 is SNEGSKA (reference sequence). The CDR3 DNA sequence: TGCAGTGCCACCCCGATCACTGAAGCTTTCTTT. Its translation is CSATPITEAFF.

The rearrangement links TRBV5-5 to TRBJ1-1; 8 bases are shared with TRBD1. After removal of 0 bases from V and 3 bases from J, the junction contained 4 bases not matched to a gene. Germline V gene sequence: CDR1 SGHKS, CDR2 YYEKEE (reference sequence). There are 15 residues in the CDR3. CDR3 amino acids: CASSLVQGAHTEAFF. CDR3 nucleotides: TGTGCCAGCAGCTTGGTGCAGGGGGCGCACACTGAAGCTTTCTTT.

The V and J genes are TRBV5-1 and TRBJ2-2, with D perhaps matching TRBD2 (6 bases). This CDR3 region has 15 residues. Trimming removed 4 bases from V and 5 bases from J, with 15 bases in between. From germline, CDR1 is SGHRS and CDR2 YFSETQ. CDR3 region: CASSTTRMSTGELFF. The CDR3 coding sequence is TGCGCCAGCAGCACGACTAGGATGTCTACCGGGGAGCTGTTTTTT.

The CDR3 DNA reads TGTGCCAGCAGCTCCTCGGGGCAGCAAGAGACCCAGTACTTC. Translating it yields CASSSSGQQETQYF. The genes are TRBV7-9 and TRBJ2-5; D tentatively fits TRBD1 or TRBD2 (5 bases each). V shed 4 bases and J shed 2 bases, with 11 bases lying between them. CDR3 length: 14 amino acids. Germline loops: CDR1 SEHNR, CDR2 FQNEAQ (reference sequence). Looking up the rest from reference TRBV7-9 and TRBJ2-5 gives the full variable domain: DTGVSQNPRHKITKRGQNVTFRCDPISEHNRLYWYRQTLGQGPEFLTYFQNEAQLEKSRLLSDRFSAERPKGSFSTLEIQRTEQGDSAMYLCASSSSGQQETQYFGPGTRLLVL.

The V and J genes are TRBV9 and TRBJ1-4; D unresolved. Germline V gene data show CDR1 as SGDLS and CDR2 as YYNGEE. CDR3 length: 13 residues. Trimming removed 1 base at V and 4 bases at J, with 5 bases between. The CDR3 sequence: CASSVNINEKLFF. The CDR3 nucleotides read TGTGCCAGCAGCGTAAATATTAATGAAAAACTGTTTTTT.

The rearrangement joins TRBV24-1 to TRBJ2-2, with D possibly being TRBD2 (6 bases). This CDR3 contains 16 residues. The V end lost 1 base, the J end lost 0 bases, and 8 bases lay between the germline ends. Germline-derived CDR1 and CDR2 are KGHDR and SFDVKD. The CDR3 DNA follows: TGTGCCACCAGTGATTTTGGGACTCCGAACACCGGGGAGCTGTTTTTT. Its translation: CATSDFGTPNTGELFF.

The count of this clone is one. Other DNA sequences in this sample translate to the same CDR3. The chain recombines TRBV2 with TRBJ1-1; D is unresolved. CDR3 length equals 13 residues. The germline V and J ends were trimmed by 5 bases and 0 bases, with 7 bases remaining between them. The germline V gene has CDR1 SNHLY and CDR2 FYNNEI. The CDR3 DNA sequence: TGTGCCAGCAGTCCTCAGTTGAACACTGAAGCTTTCTTT. Translation: CASSPQLNTEAFF. The variable domain in full, with the rest retrieved from reference TRBV2 and TRBJ1-1, is EPEVTQTPSHQVTQMGQEVILRCVPISNHLYFYWYRQILGQKVEFLVSFYNNEISEKSEIFDDQFSVERPDGSNFTLKIRSTKLEDSAMYFCASSPQLNTEAFFGQGTRLTVV.

This chain connects TRBV19 to TRBJ1-1; possible D gene TRBD1, 6 bases. Germline V lookup: CDR1 LNHDA, CDR2 SQIVND (reference sequence). The length of the CDR3 is 16 residues. V shed 4 bases and J shed 3 bases, with 18 bases lying between them. CDR3 coding DNA: TGTGCCAGTAGTACAAGATCAGGGGTAGGGGACACTGAAGCTTTCTTT. Residues: CASSTRSGVGDTEAFF. The entire variable domain, with the rest obtained from reference TRBV19 and TRBJ1-1, is as follows: DGGITQSPKYLFRKEGQNVTLSCEQNLNHDAMYWYRQDPGQGLRLIYYSQIVNDFQKGDIAEGYSVSREKKESFPLTVTSAQKNPTAFYLCASSTRSGVGDTEAFFGQGTRLTVV.

J is TRBJ1-1 and V is TRBV18, with D possibly being TRBD1 (5 bases). CDR3 length equals 16 residues. Germline V gene lookup returns CDR1 KGHSH and CDR2 LQKENI. V dropped 3 bases and J dropped 0 bases, with 14 bases sitting between them. The CDR3 DNA sequence: TGTGCCAGCTCACCCCTAATGGGGCGGATGAACACTGAAGCTTTCTTT. Its protein product is CASSPLMGRMNTEAFF. Filled out from reference TRBV18 and TRBJ1-1, the complete variable domain reads NAGVMQNPRHLVRRRGQEARLRCSPMKGHSHVYWYRQLPEEGLKFMVYLQKENIIDESGMPKERFSAEFPKEGPSILRIQQVVRGDSAAYFCASSPLMGRMNTEAFFGQGTRLTVV.

This clone was seen once. The chain joins TRBV7-2 to TRBJ1-3, with a tentative D call TRBD1 (5 bases). V lost 10 bases and J 0 bases, leaving 10 bases between the germline ends. Germline-derived CDR1 and CDR2 are SGHTA and FQGNSA. This CDR3 has 13 amino acids. The CDR3 DNA follows: TGTGCCACTCGCCAGGGCTCTGGAAACACCATATATTTT. Its protein product is CATRQGSGNTIYF.

This chain uses TRBV4-1 with TRBJ1-1; D gene ambiguous. Looked up from germline, CDR1 is MGHRA and CDR2 is YSYEKL. This CDR3 has 13 residues. Trimming shortened V by 4 bases and J by 4 bases, and 10 bases separated the two germline ends. The chain's CDR3 is CASSPRGVTEAFF. CDR3 bases: TGCGCCAGCAGCCCCCGCGGGGTCACTGAAGCTTTCTTT.

J is TRBJ1-1 and V is TRBV24-1; no reliable D call. The CDR3 consists of 8 residues. The V end was cut by 7 bases, the J end by 10 bases, with 3 bases between. Germline-derived CDR1 and CDR2 are KGHDR and SFDVKD. Here the CDR3 reads CATRGAFF. Written as DNA, the CDR3 is TGTGCCACCAGGGGAGCTTTCTTT.

The rearrangement joins TRBV7-6 to TRBJ2-1; D ambiguous. The CDR3 has 14 amino acids. Germline V gene sequence: CDR1 SGHVS, CDR2 FNYEAQ. V lost 1 base to trimming and J lost 9 bases, with 13 bases between them. The CDR3 loop reads CASSLGYPVREQFF. The CDR3, as DNA: TGTGCCAGCAGCTTAGGTTACCCAGTGCGTGAGCAGTTCTTC.

The table lists this clone with a few counts. The J gene is TRBJ2-4, the V gene TRBV25-1, with TRBD2 identical over 9 bases. The V and J ends lost 1 base and 2 bases, in that order; junction bases with no gene match: 6. CDR3 length: 17 residues. In germline, CDR1 is MGHDK, CDR2 SYGVNS. CDR3 loop: CASSESGAGGSKNIQYF. Written as DNA, the CDR3 is TGTGCCAGCAGTGAATCCGGGGCGGGAGGGTCCAAAAACATTCAGTACTTC.

J is TRBJ1-5 and V is TRBV27, with 8 bases matching TRBD1. The CDR3 is 13 amino acids. Germline values: CDR1 MNHEY, CDR2 SMNVEV (reference sequence). Trimming at V came to 6 bases and at J to 8 bases, leaving 6 bases not matched to a gene. The CDR3 region has the DNA TGTGCCAGCAGCACGGGACAGGAGAAGCCCCAGCATTTT. This translates into CASSTGQEKPQHF.

This CDR3 reads CASIRDTHNEKLFF. The DNA for the CDR3 is TGTGCCAGCATCCGGGACACGCATAATGAAAAACTGTTTTTT. J is TRBJ1-4 and V is TRBV6-5, with D possibly TRBD1 on 6 matching bases. Germline V CDR1 and CDR2: MNHEY, SVGAGI. The CDR3 spans 14 residues. Trimming shortened V by 7 bases and J by 4 bases, and 13 bases separated the two germline ends.

DNA of the CDR3: TGTGCCAGCAGTTACGTGGGGAAGAATGAAAAACTGTTTTTT. It is translated as CASSYVGKNEKLFF. The chain uses TRBV6-2 or TRBV6-3 and TRBJ1-4; no reliable D call. Germline CDR1 is MNHEY and CDR2 is SVGEGT. The CDR3 runs to 14 residues. V was clipped by 2 bases and J by 5 bases, with 9 bases between them.

J is TRBJ2-5 and V is TRBV10-1, with a weak D call TRBD2 (5 bases). The CDR3 is 14 amino acids. From germline, CDR1 is WNHNN and CDR2 SYGVQD (reference sequence). V was clipped by 3 bases and J by 2 bases, with 10 bases between them. As DNA, the CDR3 is TGCGCCAGCAGTGAAACCCCGGGGCAAGAGACCCAGTACTTC. Its translation is CASSETPGQETQYF.

This chain joins TRBV3-1 (or the pseudogene TRBV3-2) and TRBJ1-1; tentative D call: TRBD1 (5 bases). Looked up from germline, CDR1 is LGHDT and CDR2 is YNNKEL (reference sequence). Trimming stripped 4 bases from V and 7 bases from J, with 16 bases between. This CDR3 region has 14 residues. The CDR3 region has the DNA TGTGCCAGCAGCCTCCTGACGGGGGATAGTGAAGCTTTCTTT. It codes for CASSLLTGDSEAFF.

The chain links TRBV30 to TRBJ2-7; TRBD1 agrees at 7 bases. The CDR3 loop spans 12 amino acids. The V and J ends lost 5 bases and 2 bases, in that order; junction bases with no gene match: 3. CDR1 and CDR2 (germline): GTSNPN, SVGIG (reference sequence). This CDR3 is CAWGDSAYEQYF. In DNA form, the CDR3 reads TGTGCCTGGGGGGACAGTGCCTACGAGCAGTACTTC.

The rearrangement links TRBV27 to TRBJ1-1; TRBD1 might be the D (5 bases). The V gene lost 5 bases and the J gene lost 4 bases, with 8 bases spanning the gap. The CDR3 covers 12 residues. Looked up from germline, CDR1 is MNHEY and CDR2 is SMNVEV (reference sequence). The CDR3, as DNA: TGTGCCAGCAGTCCGAGGGGCACTGAAGCTTTCTTT. Residues: CASSPRGTEAFF.